The 5 T cell receptor beta chains below all came from one sample that was sequenced in a study of molecular identifiers for immune sequencing clone quantification. TCRdb re-called the PCR reads through MiXCR, storing one row per CDR3 protein. The sample carries about 640,000 distinct CDR3 sequences, 15% to 20% recorded once. The specimen was naive CD8+ T cells from blood, with Jurkat cell RNA spiked in. Documented subset: FACS-sorted CD8+CD4-CCR7+CD45RA+ naive T cells. These receptor sequences come from a human donor in good health. Some libraries in this study had Jurkat cell RNA spiked in.

The table lists this clonotype with many counts. J is TRBJ2-1 and V is TRBV7-9, with D maybe TRBD2 (6 bases). From germline, CDR1 is SEHNR and CDR2 FQNEAQ (reference sequence). The CDR3 covers 15 residues. The germline V and J ends were trimmed by 5 bases and 7 bases, with 18 bases remaining between them. The CDR3 bases are TGTGCCAGCAGCCAAAGCGGGTCTACTAAGAATGAGCAGTTCTTC. Its protein is CASSQSGSTKNEQFF.

This clonotype was recorded at least ten times. The chain is built from TRBV20-1 and TRBJ2-5, with 11 positions matching TRBD2. Germline V gives CDR1 DFQATT, CDR2 SNEGSKA (reference sequence). The CDR3 has 15 residues. The V gene end was trimmed by 0 bases and the J gene end by 4 bases; junction bases not matched to a gene: 4. Here the CDR3 reads CSAREALAGAETQYF. DNA of the CDR3: TGCAGTGCTAGAGAGGCACTAGCGGGAGCAGAGACCCAGTACTTC.

Remarks on this clonotype: Given a much more abundant clone one base away, this may be a read error. The V and J genes are TRBV5-3 and TRBJ2-5; D gene uncertain. TRBV5-3 is annotated as an ORF whose role is uncertain. Trimming left V 8 bases short and J 0 bases short, with 14 bases between. CDR3 size: 14 residues. CDR3 loop: CASSTSGDQETQYF. In nucleotides, the CDR3 is TGTGCCAGCAGCACAAGTGGAGACCAAGAGACCCAGTACTTC.

This clonotype has a count of ten or more. The chain uses TRBV27 and TRBJ1-1; D is unresolved. Germline V lookup: CDR1 MNHEY, CDR2 SMNVEV (reference sequence). The CDR3 is 13 residues long. The V end was cut by 6 bases, the J end by 6 bases, with 14 bases between. The CDR3 coding sequence is TGTGCCAGCAGGTCCCTAGGGCTACCTGAAGCTTTCTTT. Translation: CASRSLGLPEAFF.

This clonotype showed up many times. The chain combines TRBV20-1 with TRBJ1-1; 7 bases are shared with TRBD1. V gave up 3 bases and J gave up 5 bases; unmatched junction bases: 6. CDR1 and CDR2 from the germline V gene are DFQATT and SNEGSKA (reference sequence). The CDR3 loop spans 13 amino acids. This chain's CDR3 is CSARIQGGTEAFF. CDR3 sequence (DNA): TGCAGTGCTAGGATCCAGGGGGGGACTGAAGCTTTCTTT.